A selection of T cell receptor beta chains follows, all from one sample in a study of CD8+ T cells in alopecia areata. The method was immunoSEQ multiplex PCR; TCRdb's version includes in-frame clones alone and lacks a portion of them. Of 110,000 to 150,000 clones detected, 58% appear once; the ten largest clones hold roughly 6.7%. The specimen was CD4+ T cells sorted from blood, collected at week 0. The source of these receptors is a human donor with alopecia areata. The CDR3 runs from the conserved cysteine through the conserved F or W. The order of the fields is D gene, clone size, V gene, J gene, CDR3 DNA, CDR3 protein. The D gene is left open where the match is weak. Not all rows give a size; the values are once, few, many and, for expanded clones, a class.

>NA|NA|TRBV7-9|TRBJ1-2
TGTGCCAGCAGCTTAATTGGCAGGGAGGACTATGGCTACACCTTC
CASSLIGREDYGYTF
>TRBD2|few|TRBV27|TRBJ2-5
TGTGCCAGCAGTATGAGACTAGCGGCACAAGAGACCCAGTACTTC
CASSMRLAAQETQYF
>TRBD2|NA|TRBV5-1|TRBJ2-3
TGCGCCAGCAGCTTGGTGGGACTAGGGACAGATACGCAGTATTTT
CASSLVGLGTDTQYF
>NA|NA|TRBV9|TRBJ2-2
TGTGCCAGCAGCGTTTTACAAGTCGGGGAGCTGTTTTTT
CASSVLQVGELFF
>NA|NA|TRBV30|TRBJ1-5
TGTGCCTGGAGTCGGGGGCGCCTGCAGCCCCAGCATTTT
CAWSRGRLQPQHF
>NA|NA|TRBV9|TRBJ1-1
TGTGCCAGCAGCGTAGGTCCAGGGTTAGGCACTGAAGCTTTCTTT
CASSVGPGLGTEAFF
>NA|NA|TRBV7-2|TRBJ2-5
TGTGCCAGCAGCCCCTCCCGAGTCTCCGGAGAGACCCAGTACTTC
CASSPSRVSGETQYF
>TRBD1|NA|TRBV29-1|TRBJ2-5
TGCAGCGTTGAACAGGGGGCCCAAGAGACCCAGTACTTC
CSVEQGAQETQYF
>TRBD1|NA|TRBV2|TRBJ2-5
TGTGCCAGCAACCGACAGGGGTGGGACCAAGAGACCCAGTACTTC
CASNRQGWDQETQYF
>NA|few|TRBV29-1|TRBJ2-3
TGCAGCGTACGCAGGGTGGAAACAGATACGCAGTATTTT
CSVRRVETDTQYF
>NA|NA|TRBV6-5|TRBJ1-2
TGTGCCAGCAGTTACACACGACAGGTCGGGGGCTACACCTTC
CASSYTRQVGGYTF
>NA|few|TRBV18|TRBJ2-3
TGTGCCAGCTCGCGGGACCGCTCAGCAGATACGCAGTATTTT
CASSRDRSADTQYF
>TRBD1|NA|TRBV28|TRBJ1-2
TGTGCCAGCAGGTCCACAGGGGGCCCAAACTATGGCTACACCTTC
CASRSTGGPNYGYTF
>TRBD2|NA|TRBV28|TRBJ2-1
TGTGCCAGCAGTTTACCCGGGGGGGCGTCGAATGAGCAGTTCTTC
CASSLPGGASNEQFF
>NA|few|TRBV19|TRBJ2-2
TGTGCCAGTAGTCCCACAGCCGGGGAGCTGTTTTTT
CASSPTAGELFF
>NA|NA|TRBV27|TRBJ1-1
TGTGCCAGCGCGAAAGGGGGGAACACTGAAGCTTTCTTT
CASAKGGNTEAFF
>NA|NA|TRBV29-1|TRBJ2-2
TGCAGCGTTGGCAGGGGCACCGGGGAGCTGTTTTTT
CSVGRGTGELFF
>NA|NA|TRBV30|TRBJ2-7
TGTGCCTGGAGTTTGGGGGAAGCCTACGAGCAGTACTTC
CAWSLGEAYEQYF
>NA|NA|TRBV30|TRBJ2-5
TGTGCCTGGATCGCGGCTGCACAAGAGACCCAGTACTTC
CAWIAAAQETQYF
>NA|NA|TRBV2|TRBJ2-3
TGTGCCAGCAGGGCCGGGGTCACAGATACGCAGTATTTT
CASRAGVTDTQYF
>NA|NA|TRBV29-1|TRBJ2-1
TGCAGCCGACGGGGAGCGGGCAATGAGCAGTTCTTC
CSRRGAGNEQFF
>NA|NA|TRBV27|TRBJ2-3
TGTGCCAGCAGCAGTCGACAGGAATGGTCGGATACGCAGTATTTT
CASSSRQEWSDTQYF
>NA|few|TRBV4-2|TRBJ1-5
TGTGCCAGCAGCCAAACAGTCGGTCAGCCCCAGCATTTT
CASSQTVGQPQHF
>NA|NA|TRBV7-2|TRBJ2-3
TGTGCCAGCAGCTTAGGACCAGATACGCAGTATTTT
CASSLGPDTQYF
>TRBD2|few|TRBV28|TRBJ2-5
TGTGCCAGCAGTCCGGGACTAGCGGGGCCGGGGGAGACCCAGTACTTC
CASSPGLAGPGETQYF
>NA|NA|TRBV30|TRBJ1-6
TGTGCCTGGAGCAGAAGGGGGTACGTCCACTTT
CAWSRRGYVHF
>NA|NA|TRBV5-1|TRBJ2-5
TGCGCCAGCAGCAGAGCCACCATGGGCCCGGGAGAGACCCAGTACTTC
CASSRATMGPGETQYF
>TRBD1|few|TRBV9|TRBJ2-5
TGTGCCAGCAACTACCGGGACAGGAAAGAGACCCAGTACTTC
CASNYRDRKETQYF
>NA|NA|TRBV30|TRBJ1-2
TGTGCCTGGAGTAGGGTCCTTAAGCCTGGGAGGGGCTACACCTTC
CAWSRVLKPGRGYTF
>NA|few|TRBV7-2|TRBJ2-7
TGTGCCAGCAGCGCACGAGGGGCGAGGGTCTACGAGCAGTACTTC
CASSARGARVYEQYF
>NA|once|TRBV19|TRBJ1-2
TGTGCCAGTAGTATCGGCTATGGCTACACCTTC
CASSIGYGYTF
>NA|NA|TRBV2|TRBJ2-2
TGTGCCAGCAAGAAACTAGTAGGGACCGGGGAGCTGTTTTTT
CASKKLVGTGELFF
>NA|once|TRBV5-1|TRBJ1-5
TGCGCCAGCAGCTTGGACAATAGCAATCAGCCCCAGCATTTT
CASSLDNSNQPQHF
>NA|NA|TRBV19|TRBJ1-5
TGTGCCAGTAGTATGATAGACAATCAGCCCCAGCATTTT
CASSMIDNQPQHF
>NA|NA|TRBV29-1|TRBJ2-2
TGCAGCGTACTACCGGGGCCCCGCAACACCGGGGAGCTGTTTTTT
CSVLPGPRNTGELFF
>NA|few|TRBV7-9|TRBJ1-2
TGTGCCAGCAGTACTCAGGGAGAGTATGGCTACACCTTC
CASSTQGEYGYTF
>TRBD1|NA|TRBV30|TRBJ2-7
TGTGCCTGGAACTTCTACAGGGGAAAAGGAGCCTACGAGCAGTACTTC
CAWNFYRGKGAYEQYF
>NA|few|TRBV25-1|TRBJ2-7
TGTGCCAGCAGTGAAACATACAGCGTGGGGGCGAACGAGCAGTACTTC
CASSETYSVGANEQYF
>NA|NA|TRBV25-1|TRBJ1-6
TGTGCCAGCAGTGAAAATGGCCGAGAGGGTTCACCCCTCCACTTT
CASSENGREGSPLHF